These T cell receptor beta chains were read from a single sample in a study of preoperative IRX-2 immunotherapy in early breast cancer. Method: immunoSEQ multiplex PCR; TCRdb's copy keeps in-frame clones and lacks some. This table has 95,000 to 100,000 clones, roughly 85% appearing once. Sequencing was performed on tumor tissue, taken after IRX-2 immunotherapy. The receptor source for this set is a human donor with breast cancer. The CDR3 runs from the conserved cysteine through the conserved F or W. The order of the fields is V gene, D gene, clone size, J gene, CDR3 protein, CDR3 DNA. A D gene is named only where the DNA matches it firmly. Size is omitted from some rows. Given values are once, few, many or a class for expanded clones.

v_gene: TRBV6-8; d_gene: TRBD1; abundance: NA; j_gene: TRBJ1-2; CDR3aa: CASSLEGQGAHGYTF; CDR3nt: TGTGCCAGCAGTCTTGAGGGACAGGGGGCGCATGGCTACACCTTC
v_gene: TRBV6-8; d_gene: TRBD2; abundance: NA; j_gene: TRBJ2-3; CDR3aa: CASSRLAGGDDTQYF; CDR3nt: TGTGCCAGCAGCCGACTAGCGGGGGGAGACGATACGCAGTATTTT
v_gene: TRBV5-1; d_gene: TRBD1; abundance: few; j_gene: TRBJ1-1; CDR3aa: CASSLRQGNTEAFF; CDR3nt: TGCGCCAGCAGCCTGCGACAGGGGAACACTGAAGCTTTCTTT
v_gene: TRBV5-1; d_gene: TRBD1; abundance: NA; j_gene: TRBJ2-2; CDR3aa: CASSSEPNRGYTGELFF; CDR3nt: TGCGCCAGCAGCTCCGAACCAAACAGGGGGTACACCGGGGAGCTGTTTTTT
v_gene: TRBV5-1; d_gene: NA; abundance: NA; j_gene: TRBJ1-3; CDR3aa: CASSLSGDGNTIYF; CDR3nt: TGCGCCAGCAGCTTATCAGGGGATGGAAACACCATATATTTT
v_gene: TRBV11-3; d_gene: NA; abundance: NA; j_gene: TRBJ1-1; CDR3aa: CASSLITRLNTEAFF; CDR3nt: TGTGCCAGCAGCCTAATAACAAGATTGAACACTGAAGCTTTCTTT
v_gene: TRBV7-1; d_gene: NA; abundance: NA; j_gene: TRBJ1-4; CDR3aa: CASSAAGIGNEKLFF; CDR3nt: TGTGCCAGCAGCGCAGCAGGGATCGGTAATGAAAAACTGTTTTTT
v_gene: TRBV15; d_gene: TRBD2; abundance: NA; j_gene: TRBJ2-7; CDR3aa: CATSRDRDYSNEQYF; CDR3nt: TGTGCCACCAGCAGAGACAGGGACTACTCAAACGAGCAGTACTTC
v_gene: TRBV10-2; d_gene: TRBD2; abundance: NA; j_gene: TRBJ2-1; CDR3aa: CASSASGRAQGSDEQFF; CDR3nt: TGCGCCAGCAGTGCAAGCGGGAGGGCCCAGGGGTCGGATGAGCAGTTCTTC
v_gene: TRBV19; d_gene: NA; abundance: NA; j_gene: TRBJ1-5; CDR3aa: CASSIEGNQPQHF; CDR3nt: TGTGCCAGTAGTATCGAAGGGAATCAGCCCCAGCATTTT
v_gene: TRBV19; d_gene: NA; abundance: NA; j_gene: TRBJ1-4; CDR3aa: CASSFSGRGNEKLFF; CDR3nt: TGTGCCAGTAGTTTTTCAGGGCGAGGTAATGAAAAACTGTTTTTT
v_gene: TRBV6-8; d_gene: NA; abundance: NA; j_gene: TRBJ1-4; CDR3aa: CASSYDQNEKLFF; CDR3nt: TGTGCCAGCAGTTACGACCAAAATGAAAAACTGTTTTTT
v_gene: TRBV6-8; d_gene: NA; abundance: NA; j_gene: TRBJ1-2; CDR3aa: CASSENEGSTGAYTF; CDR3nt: TGTGCCAGCAGTGAGAACGAGGGATCTACCGGGGCCTACACCTTC
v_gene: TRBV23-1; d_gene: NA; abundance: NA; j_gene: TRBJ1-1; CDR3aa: CASSYQGFNTEAFF; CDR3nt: TGCGCCAGCAGCTACCAGGGTTTCAACACTGAAGCTTTCTTT
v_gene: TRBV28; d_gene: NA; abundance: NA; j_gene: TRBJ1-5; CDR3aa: CAGGAANQPQHF; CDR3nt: TGTGCCGGGGGGGCAGCCAATCAGCCCCAGCATTTT
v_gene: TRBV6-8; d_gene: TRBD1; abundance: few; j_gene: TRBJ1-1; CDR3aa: CASSYSGPGGRTEAFF; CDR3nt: TGTGCCAGCAGTTACTCGGGACCAGGGGGAAGGACTGAAGCTTTCTTT
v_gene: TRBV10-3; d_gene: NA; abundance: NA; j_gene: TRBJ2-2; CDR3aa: CAIRQEPNTGELFF; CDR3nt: TGTGCCATCAGGCAGGAGCCGAACACCGGGGAGCTGTTTTTT
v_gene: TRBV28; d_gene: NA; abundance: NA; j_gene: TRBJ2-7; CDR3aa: CASSLLQTLGVDF; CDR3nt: TGTGCCAGCAGTTTACTTCAGACACTAGGGGTTGACTTC
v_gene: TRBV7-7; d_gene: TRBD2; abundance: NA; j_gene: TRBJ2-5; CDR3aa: CASSPYGASGGATETQYF; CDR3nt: TGTGCCAGCAGCCCCTACGGGGCTAGCGGGGGGGCCACGGAGACCCAGTACTTC
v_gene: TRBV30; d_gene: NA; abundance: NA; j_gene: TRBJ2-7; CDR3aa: CAWSVGESGRGHEQYF; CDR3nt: TGTGCCTGGAGTGTAGGGGAATCAGGGAGAGGTCACGAGCAGTACTTC
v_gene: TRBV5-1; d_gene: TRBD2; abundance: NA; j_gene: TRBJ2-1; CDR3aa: CASRTAGGPYEQFF; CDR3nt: TGCGCCAGCAGGACAGCGGGGGGGCCTTATGAGCAGTTCTTC
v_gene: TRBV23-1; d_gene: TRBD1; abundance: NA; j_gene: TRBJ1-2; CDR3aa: CASSSGQGYGYTF; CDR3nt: TGCGCCAGCAGCTCAGGACAGGGCTATGGCTACACCTTC
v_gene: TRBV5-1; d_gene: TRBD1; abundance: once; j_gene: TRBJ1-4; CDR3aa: CASSPDGTGNEKLFF; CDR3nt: TGCGCCAGCAGCCCGGACGGGACAGGGAACGAAAAACTGTTTTTT
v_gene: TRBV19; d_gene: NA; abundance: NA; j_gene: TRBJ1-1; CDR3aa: CASSIALGGRMNTEAFF; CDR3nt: TGTGCCAGTAGTATTGCCTTAGGAGGGAGGATGAACACTGAAGCTTTCTTT
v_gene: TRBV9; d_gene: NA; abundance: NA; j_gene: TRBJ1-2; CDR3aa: CASSPQTGPSYGYTF; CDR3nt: TGTGCCAGCAGCCCGCAGACAGGACCTTCCTATGGCTACACCTTC
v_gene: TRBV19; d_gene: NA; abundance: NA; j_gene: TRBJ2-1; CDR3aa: CASSILWTDVEEQFF; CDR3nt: TGTGCCAGTAGTATTCTTTGGACGGACGTAGAGGAGCAGTTCTTC
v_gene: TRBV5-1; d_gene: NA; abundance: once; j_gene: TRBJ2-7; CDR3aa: CASSFNSRGGEQYF; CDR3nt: TGCGCCAGCAGCTTTAACAGCAGGGGAGGGGAGCAGTACTTC
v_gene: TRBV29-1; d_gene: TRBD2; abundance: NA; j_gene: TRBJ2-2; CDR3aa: CSVGAGGPGAGELFF; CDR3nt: TGCAGCGTGGGAGCGGGAGGGCCGGGAGCCGGGGAGCTGTTTTTT
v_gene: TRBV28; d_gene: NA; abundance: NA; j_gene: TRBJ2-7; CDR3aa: CASSFLSDRGTGYEQYF; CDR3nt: TGTGCCAGCAGTTTCCTTTCAGACAGAGGAACGGGCTACGAGCAGTACTTC
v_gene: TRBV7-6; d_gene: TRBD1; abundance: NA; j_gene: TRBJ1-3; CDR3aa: CASSGRTGTGNTIYF; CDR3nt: TGTGCCAGCAGCGGGCGGACAGGGACTGGAAACACCATATATTTT
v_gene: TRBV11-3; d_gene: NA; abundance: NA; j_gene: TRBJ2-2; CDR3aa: CASRTGTLNTGELFF; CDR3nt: TGTGCCAGCAGAACCGGGACCCTTAACACCGGGGAGCTGTTTTTT
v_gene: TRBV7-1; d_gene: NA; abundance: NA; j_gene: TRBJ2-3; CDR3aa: CASSLRTPNTDTQYF; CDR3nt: TGTGCCAGCAGCCTCCGTACGCCGAACACAGATACGCAGTATTTT
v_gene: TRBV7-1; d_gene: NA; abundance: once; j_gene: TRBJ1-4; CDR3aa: CASSPTGWNEKLFF; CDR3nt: TGTGCTAGCAGCCCCACAGGGTGGAATGAAAAACTGTTTTTT
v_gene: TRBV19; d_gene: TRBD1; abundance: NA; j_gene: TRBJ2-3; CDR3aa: CASRPDRPLSTDTQYF; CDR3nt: TGTGCCAGTAGGCCGGACAGGCCCCTAAGCACAGATACGCAGTATTTT
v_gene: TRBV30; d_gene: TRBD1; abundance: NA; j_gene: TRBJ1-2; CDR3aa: CACQGVGYGYTF; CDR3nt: TGTGCCTGCCAGGGGGTTGGGTATGGCTACACCTTC
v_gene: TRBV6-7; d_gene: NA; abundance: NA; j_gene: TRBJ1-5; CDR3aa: CASSEQAGTALYQPQHF; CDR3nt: TGTGCCAGCAGTGAGCAGGCTGGGACCGCACTCTATCAGCCCCAGCATTTT
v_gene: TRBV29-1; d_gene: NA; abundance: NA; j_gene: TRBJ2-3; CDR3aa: CSVDPGHTDTQYF; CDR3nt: TGCAGCGTTGATCCAGGGCACACAGATACGCAGTATTTT
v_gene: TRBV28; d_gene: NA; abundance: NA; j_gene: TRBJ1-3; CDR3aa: CASTPGFPSGNTIYF; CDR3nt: TGTGCCAGCACCCCCGGGTTTCCCTCTGGAAACACCATATATTTT
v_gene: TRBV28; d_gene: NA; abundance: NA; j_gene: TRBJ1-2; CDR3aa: CASSPDPSENGYTF; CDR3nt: TGTGCCAGCAGCCCGGACCCCAGCGAAAATGGCTACACCTTC
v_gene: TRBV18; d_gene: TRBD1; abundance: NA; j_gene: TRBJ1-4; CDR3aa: CASSPGTGNEKLFF; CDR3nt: TGTGCCAGCTCACCCGGGACAGGCAATGAAAAACTGTTTTTT
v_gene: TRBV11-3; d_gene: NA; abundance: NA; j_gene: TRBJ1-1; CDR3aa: CASSLSRLNTEAFF; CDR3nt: TGTGCCAGCAGCTTGTCCAGACTGAACACTGAAGCTTTCTTT
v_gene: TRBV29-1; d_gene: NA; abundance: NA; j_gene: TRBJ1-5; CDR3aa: CSVESGNRQPQHF; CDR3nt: TGCAGCGTTGAGAGCGGGAATAGACAGCCCCAGCATTTT
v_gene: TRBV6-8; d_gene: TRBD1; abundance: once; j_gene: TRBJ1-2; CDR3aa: CASSYGTGGLGYTF; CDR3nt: TGTGCCAGCAGTTACGGGACAGGGGGCCTTGGCTACACCTTC
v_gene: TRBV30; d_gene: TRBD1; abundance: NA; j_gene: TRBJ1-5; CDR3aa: CAWTGTDSNQPQHF; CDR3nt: TGTGCCTGGACTGGGACAGATAGCAATCAGCCCCAGCATTTT
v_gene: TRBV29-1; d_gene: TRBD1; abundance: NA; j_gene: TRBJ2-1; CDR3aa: CSVSPGQGYNEQFF; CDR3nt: TGCAGCGTTTCCCCGGGACAGGGTTACAATGAGCAGTTCTTC